The next 27 T cell receptor beta chains were all read from a single sample in a study of blood T cell repertoires in COVID-19. Only in-frame clones appear in the TCRdb table, and some are missing; sequencing was by immunoSEQ multiplex PCR. This sample carries around 100,000 clones, 80% of them seen once, and the ten largest clones take approximately 30%. The specimen sequenced was peripheral blood. Receptors were obtained from a man aged 65 to 85 with active or convalescent COVID-19.

This chain links TRBV5-1 with TRBJ2-1; TRBD2 matches at 14 bases. CDR3 length: 16 residues. Germline V CDR1 and CDR2: SGHRS, YFSETQ. The trim removed 3 bases at V and 10 bases at J, leaving 9 bases unmatched. DNA of the CDR3: TGCGCCAGCAGCTCGCGACTAGCGGGGGGGCCGGGGGAGCAGTTCTTC. Amino acids: CASSSRLAGGPGEQFF.

The chain is built from TRBV18 and TRBJ1-1; 10 positions agree with TRBD1. The ends lost 5 bases at V and 5 bases at J; junction bases unmatched: 17. Per germline, CDR1 KGHSH and CDR2 LQKENI. This CDR3 is built from 18 residues. CDR3 in amino acids: CASSNKGPGQGSRTEAFF. The CDR3, as DNA: TGTGCCAGCTCAAACAAAGGACCGGGACAGGGGAGCCGGACTGAAGCTTTCTTT.

This sequence joins TRBV15 and TRBJ1-6, with 10 bases matching TRBD1. The ends lost 8 bases at V and 1 base at J; junction bases unmatched: 5. Per the germline V gene, CDR1 is LNHNV and CDR2 is YYDKDF (reference sequence). This CDR3 spans 16 amino acids. The CDR3 DNA reads as TGTGCCACCGGGACAGGGGAGTCATCCTATAATTCACCCCTCCACTTT. Translating it yields CATGTGESSYNSPLHF.

The chain recombines TRBV10-3 with TRBJ2-3; D may be TRBD2 (6 bases). This CDR3 has 12 amino acids. Germline CDR1 and CDR2: ENHRY and SYGVKD. Trimming removed 8 bases from V and 11 bases from J, with 17 bases in between. The CDR3 sequence is CAIGTPGGMQYF. The CDR3 DNA reads as TGTGCCATCGGGACGCCCGGGGGTATGCAGTATTTT.

CDR3 DNA: TGTGCCAGCTCACCAGACAGGGAGGATCAGCCCCAGCATTTT. Its protein product is CASSPDREDQPQHF. The chain carries TRBV18 and TRBJ1-5, with 7 bases aligning to TRBD1. Unmatched junction bases numbered 3, after V lost 2 bases and J lost 5 bases. This CDR3 comprises 14 residues. Looked up from germline, CDR1 is KGHSH and CDR2 is LQKENI.

There are a few counts of this clone. V gene TRBV29-1 combines with J gene TRBJ1-2, with D unclear. The V end lost 4 bases, the J end lost 7 bases, and 13 bases lay between the germline ends. The CDR3 runs 12 residues. Germline V gene lookup returns CDR1 SQVTM and CDR2 ANQGSEA. The CDR3 DNA sequence: TGCAGCGTTGGCGCTCGGGGTCCTGGCTACACCTTC. This translates into CSVGARGPGYTF.

The chain uses TRBV5-4 and TRBJ1-2; D gene ambiguous. The V gene lost 4 bases and the J gene lost 8 bases, with 12 bases spanning the gap. Germline loops: CDR1 SGHNT, CDR2 YYREEE (reference sequence). The CDR3 sequence is 12 residues long. The CDR3 loop reads CASSLGLEGYTF. DNA of the CDR3: TGTGCCAGCAGCCTCGGACTCGAAGGCTACACCTTC.

The chain recombines TRBV9 with TRBJ2-7; TRBD2 aligns across 11 bases. V lost 4 bases to trimming and J lost 2 bases; unmatched junction nucleotides: 2. Germline V lookup: CDR1 SGDLS, CDR2 YYNGEE. The CDR3 covers 14 residues. This CDR3 is CASSLAGGTYEQYF. In DNA form, the CDR3 reads TGTGCCAGCAGCCTAGCGGGAGGAACCTACGAGCAGTACTTC.

This chain links TRBV4-2 with TRBJ1-1; 7 nucleotides line up with TRBD1. Germline CDR1 and CDR2: LGHNA and YNFKEQ. V shed 8 bases and J 4 bases; nucleotides not matched to a gene: 10. The CDR3 totals 14 residues. This CDR3 is CASAPGGIATEAFF. DNA of the CDR3: TGTGCCAGCGCCCCAGGGGGAATTGCCACTGAAGCTTTCTTT.

This chain's CDR3 is CASSLQDTDSYEQYF. The CDR3 region has the DNA TGTGCCAGCAGCTTGCAAGACACTGACTCCTACGAGCAGTACTTC. The chain carries TRBV7-6 and TRBJ2-7; D remains ambiguous. V dropped 3 bases and J dropped 0 bases, with 12 bases sitting between them. Germline CDR1 SGHVS, CDR2 FNYEAQ. This CDR3 spans 15 amino acids.

The chain recombines TRBV6-6 with TRBJ1-2, with 7 positions matching TRBD1. Trimming at V came to 6 bases and at J to 0 bases, leaving 7 bases not matched to a gene. Germline loops: CDR1 MNHNY, CDR2 SVGAGI (reference sequence). The CDR3 covers 15 residues. As DNA, the CDR3 is TGTGCCAGCAGCGAGACAGGGTTGGCTAACTATGGCTACACCTTC. This encodes CASSETGLANYGYTF.

This clone has a handful of counts. The CDR3: CSVGRQGANYGYTF. In DNA, the CDR3 is TGCAGCGTTGGAAGGCAGGGCGCTAACTATGGCTACACCTTC. The chain couples TRBV29-1 to TRBJ1-2; the D gene is possibly TRBD1 (5 bases). The germline gives CDR1 SQVTM, CDR2 ANQGSEA. The CDR3 totals 14 residues. With 4 bases removed from V and 0 bases from J, the gap between germline ends came to 12 bases.

CDR3 in DNA: TGTGCCAGCAGGATCAGGGGGCGCACCGGGGAGCTGTTTTTT. The encoded protein is CASRIRGRTGELFF. The genes are TRBV6-5 and TRBJ2-2; 8 nucleotides agree with TRBD1. The V gene end was trimmed by 6 bases and the J gene end by 4 bases; junction bases not matched to a gene: 4. The CDR3 extends over 14 amino acids. Germline CDR1 reads MNHEY; CDR2 reads SVGAGI.

V gene TRBV4-1 combines with J gene TRBJ2-7, with 8 bases that match TRBD2. The CDR3 is 16 residues long. Per the germline V gene, CDR1 is MGHRA and CDR2 is YSYEKL. V shed 4 bases, J shed 0 bases, and the junction held 8 bases outside the gene matches. The CDR3 DNA sequence: TGCGCCAGCAGCCCCGATGCTAGCGGGCGCTCCTACGAGCAGTACTTC. Its translation: CASSPDASGRSYEQYF.

This rearrangement joins TRBV2 to TRBJ1-4; D ambiguous. Germline V gene data show CDR1 as SNHLY and CDR2 as FYNNEI. CDR3 size: 13 residues. Trimming shortened V by 3 bases and J by 2 bases, and 4 bases separated the two germline ends. CDR3 coding DNA: TGTGCCAGCAGTGACGGGACTAATGAAAAACTGTTTTTT. Translation gives CASSDGTNEKLFF.

The V and J genes are TRBV25-1 and TRBJ1-2, with D tentatively TRBD1 (5 bases). This CDR3 has 14 amino acids. Germline CDR1 is MGHDK and CDR2 is SYGVNS. V lost 5 bases and J lost 6, with 16 bases in between. The CDR3 coding sequence is TGTGCCAGCAGTTCCTCAGGGCAGGTACATGGCTACACCTTC. Its protein is CASSSSGQVHGYTF.

The sample holds one count of this clone. This sequence joins TRBV5-6 and TRBJ1-1; 7 bases match TRBD1. Trimming at V came to 3 bases and at J to 1 base, leaving 9 bases not matched to a gene. Germline-derived CDR1 and CDR2 are SGHDT and YYEEEE. CDR3 size: 16 residues. Here the CDR3 reads CASSSPFQGGNTEAFF. The CDR3 coding sequence is TGTGCCAGCAGCTCCCCTTTTCAGGGGGGGAACACTGAAGCTTTCTTT.

The chain is built from TRBV7-9 and TRBJ1-2, with D possibly TRBD1 on 6 matching bases. The length of the CDR3 is 15 residues. Trimming stripped 4 bases from V and 6 bases from J, with 18 bases between. Germline assignment: CDR1 SEHNR and CDR2 FQNEAQ (reference sequence). The CDR3 DNA reads TGTGCCAGCAGCTCCATCAGGGGAGGGTTGGATGGCTACACCTTC. Protein: CASSSIRGGLDGYTF.

The V gene is TRBV29-1, the J gene TRBJ2-1; D call uncertain. V lost 8 bases, J lost 5 bases, and 7 bases lay in between. The CDR3 runs 10 residues. CDR1 is SQVTM and CDR2 is ANQGSEA in the germline V gene. CDR3 bases: TGCAGCCTGGGCCACAATGAGCAGTTCTTC. It yields the protein CSLGHNEQFF.

CDR3 amino acids: CATSVLGLAGGYEQYF. In DNA form, the CDR3 reads TGTGCCACCAGTGTCCTGGGACTAGCGGGAGGCTACGAGCAGTACTTC. The chain carries TRBV24-1 and TRBJ2-7; 15 positions agree with TRBD2. In germline, CDR1 is KGHDR, CDR2 SFDVKD. Losses at the gene ends were 5 bases for V and 3 bases for J; bases not matched to a gene: 4. There are 16 residues in the CDR3.

The chain has TRBV5-1 and TRBJ1-6; D is undetermined. This CDR3 region has 14 residues. Trimming stripped 1 base from V and 10 bases from J, with 12 bases between. CDR1 and CDR2 (germline): SGHRS, YFSETQ. The CDR3 nucleotides read TGCGCCAGCAGCTTGATGGAGACCCCCTCACCCCTCCACTTT. This gives the protein CASSLMETPSPLHF.

This clone has just a few counts. This chain links TRBV4-1 with TRBJ2-7; TRBD1 matches at 9 bases. V was pared by 0 bases and J by 4 bases, with 4 bases of the junction left unmatched. Looked up from germline, CDR1 is MGHRA and CDR2 is YSYEKL. The CDR3 runs 15 residues. The CDR3 region has the DNA TGCGCCAGCAGCCAAGAAACGACAGGGGGTTACGAGCAGTACTTC. It specifies CASSQETTGGYEQYF.

This chain uses TRBV19 with TRBJ1-6, with D uncertain. The V and J ends lost 6 bases and 7 bases respectively, with 25 bases between them. There are 18 residues in the CDR3. Germline V gene sequence: CDR1 LNHDA, CDR2 SQIVND (reference sequence). CDR3 sequence: CASRPPGAREGLNSPLHF. CDR3 DNA sequence: TGTGCCAGTAGACCTCCCGGCGCGCGGGAGGGTCTAAATTCACCCCTCCACTTT.

This clone has just one count. The V gene is TRBV5-1, the J gene TRBJ2-1, with no clear D. V was cut by 0 bases and J by 8 bases, with 9 bases left in between. The CDR3 has 13 residues. Germline V gene sequence: CDR1 SGHRS, CDR2 YFSETQ. The CDR3 DNA follows: TGCGCCAGCAGCTTGGATTTAGCCGATGAGCAGTTCTTC. Encoded protein: CASSLDLADEQFF.

The chain joins TRBV27 to TRBJ2-3, with D unclear. Germline-derived CDR1 and CDR2 are MNHEY and SMNVEV (reference sequence). V was pared by 2 bases and J by 2 bases, with 11 bases between. This CDR3 has 15 amino acids. CDR3 in DNA: TGTGCCAGCAGTTTAGGGTCCGGGTTCACAGATACGCAGTATTTT. Amino acids: CASSLGSGFTDTQYF.

The rearrangement joins TRBV9 to TRBJ2-1; 13 bases align to TRBD2. The junction had 13 bases not matched to a gene; V was cut back by 0 bases and J by 4 bases. Germline-derived CDR1 and CDR2 are SGDLS and YYNGEE. This CDR3 is 20 amino acids long. This CDR3 is CASSVALAGGSWGEYNEQFF. CDR3 sequence (DNA): TGTGCCAGCAGCGTAGCACTAGCGGGAGGGTCCTGGGGGGAGTACAATGAGCAGTTCTTC.

In this sample, this clone turned up many times. This chain joins TRBV2 and TRBJ2-3, with 9 bases fitting TRBD1. Germline V gives CDR1 SNHLY, CDR2 FYNNEI. Germline trimming cut 9 bases from V and 1 base from J; bases unmatched to any gene: 5. The CDR3 runs to 14 residues. CDR3 nucleotides: TGTGCCAGTGGACAGGGGACCCGCACAGATACGCAGTATTTT. Its translation: CASGQGTRTDTQYF.